Sequencing of this T cell receptor beta chain was carried out in a study of blood T cell repertoires in COVID-19. As for the study in general: Samples taken during acute and convalescent COVID-19 were collected in the United States, Italy and Spain. T cells, B-cell-depleted T cells, or PBMCs provided the cDNA or gDNA that served as material.

Trimming removed 2 bases at V and 3 bases at J, with 5 bases between. In germline, CDR1 is SGHTA, CDR2 FQGNSA. This CDR3 is 12 amino acids long. In the authors' workflow: By means of reference gene primer amplification, nucleated cell counts were estimated. Sequenced by immunoSEQ multiplex PCR; TCRdb stores in-frame clones only, minus some. The V and J calls and clone size are taken from that table; D and trimming were inferred from the DNA. This sample has 150,000 to 200,000 clones, with around 85% found just once. The source is a man over 45 with active or convalescent COVID-19. Sequencing input: peripheral blood. J is TRBJ2-7 and V is TRBV7-2; no clear D. The CDR3 loop is CASSLNLYEQYF. For the CDR3, the DNA is TGTGCCAGCAGCTTAAATCTCTACGAGCAGTACTTC.